The 9 T cell receptor beta chains presented below share a single source sample, sequenced in a study of blood T cell repertoires in COVID-19. The assay was immunoSEQ multiplex PCR, and TCRdb's table has in-frame clones only and misses some. The repertoire holds 90,000 to 120,000 clones, with about 80% as singletons. Sequencing was performed on peripheral blood. These receptors were obtained from a man aged 65 to 85 with acute or convalescent COVID-19.

V and J are TRBV12-5 and TRBJ2-7; TRBD1 is a possible D gene (5 bases). V lost 7 bases to trimming and J lost 4 bases, with 17 bases between them. This CDR3 is built from 14 residues. Per germline, CDR1 LGHNT and CDR2 FRNRAP. DNA of the CDR3: TGTGCTAGTGCCTTGACAGTACCGAGTTACGAGCAGTACTTC. It specifies CASALTVPSYEQYF.

The chain links TRBV6-5 to TRBJ1-1, with D tentatively TRBD1 (6 bases). Between the trimmed V and J ends, which lost 7 bases and 11 bases, there was a span of 20 bases. The germline gives CDR1 MNHEY, CDR2 SVGAGI. The length of the CDR3 is 13 residues. The CDR3 region has the DNA TGTGCCAGCAACCCCACGGGACACATTGAGGCTTTCTTT. Translating gives CASNPTGHIEAFF.

V usage is TRBV4-1 and J usage is TRBJ1-4, with TRBD1 as a possible D gene (5 bases). Trimming removed 0 bases at V and 5 bases at J, with 16 bases between. Per germline, CDR1 MGHRA and CDR2 YSYEKL. The CDR3 loop spans 17 amino acids. Here the CDR3 DNA reads TGCGCCAGCAGCCAAGATGGCGCAGGGCGGCACAATGAAAAACTGTTTTTT. It specifies CASSQDGAGRHNEKLFF.

This clone was picked up a small number of times. This chain links TRBV7-2 with TRBJ2-3; 10 bases match TRBD2. The CDR3 is made up of 16 amino acids. J was trimmed by 4 bases and V by 6 bases; bases with no gene match: 10. Germline V gene sequence: CDR1 SGHTA, CDR2 FQGNSA. The DNA of the CDR3 is TGTGCCAGCAGTCCAAATAGCGGGGGGTTATCAGATACGCAGTATTTT. As protein: CASSPNSGGLSDTQYF.

This clone was seen a handful of times. The chain carries TRBV21-1 and TRBJ1-6. TRBV21-1 is a pseudogene locus. This CDR3 has 16 amino acids. The CDR3 bases are TGTGCCAGCAGCAATGGAGGGAGCTCCTATAATTCACCCCTCCACTTT. It yields the protein CASSNGGSSYNSPLHF.

This rearrangement joins TRBV7-2 to TRBJ2-3, with a possible D match to TRBD2 (6 bases). This CDR3 spans 16 amino acids. The germline gives CDR1 SGHTA, CDR2 FQGNSA. V dropped 2 bases and J dropped 1 base, with 13 bases sitting between them. As DNA, the CDR3 is TGTGCCAGCAGCTTAAAGGCGGGGCTGGGCACAGATACGCAGTATTTT. Its protein is CASSLKAGLGTDTQYF.

This rearrangement joins TRBV3-1 (or the pseudogene TRBV3-2) to TRBJ2-7, with D perhaps matching TRBD2 (5 bases). Trimming removed 1 base from V and 2 bases from J, with 12 bases in between. CDR3 length equals 15 residues. Germline CDR1 reads LGHDT; CDR2 reads YNNKEL (reference sequence). Written as DNA, the CDR3 is TGTGCCAGCAGCCAAGGTCGGGGTCTGACCTACGAGCAGTACTTC. It translates to CASSQGRGLTYEQYF.

This clone showed up just a few times. The chain has TRBV6-2 or TRBV6-3 and TRBJ2-2; D possibly corresponds to TRBD2 (6 bases). Looked up from germline, CDR1 is MNHEY and CDR2 is SVGEGT. This CDR3 is 15 amino acids long. V lost 6 bases to trimming and J lost 1 base, with 12 bases between them. CDR3 sequence reads: CASSHGGVNTGELFF. The DNA of the CDR3 is TGTGCCAGCAGCCACGGGGGTGTGAACACCGGGGAGCTGTTTTTT.

The rearrangement uses TRBV7-9 and TRBJ1-5, with 9 bases identical to TRBD1. Germline CDR1 is SEHNR and CDR2 is FQNEAQ (reference sequence). J was trimmed by 7 bases and V by 5 bases; bases with no gene match: 6. The CDR3 is made up of 14 amino acids. The CDR3 reads CASSQGQGMQPQHF. The CDR3 DNA is TGTGCCAGCAGCCAGGGACAGGGAATGCAGCCCCAGCATTTT. Combining the CDR3 with reference TRBV7-9 and TRBJ1-5 gives the whole variable domain DTGVSQNPRHKITKRGQNVTFRCDPISEHNRLYWYRQTLGQGPEFLTYFQNEAQLEKSRLLSDRFSAERPKGSFSTLEIQRTEQGDSAMYLCASSQGQGMQPQHFGDGTRLSIL.